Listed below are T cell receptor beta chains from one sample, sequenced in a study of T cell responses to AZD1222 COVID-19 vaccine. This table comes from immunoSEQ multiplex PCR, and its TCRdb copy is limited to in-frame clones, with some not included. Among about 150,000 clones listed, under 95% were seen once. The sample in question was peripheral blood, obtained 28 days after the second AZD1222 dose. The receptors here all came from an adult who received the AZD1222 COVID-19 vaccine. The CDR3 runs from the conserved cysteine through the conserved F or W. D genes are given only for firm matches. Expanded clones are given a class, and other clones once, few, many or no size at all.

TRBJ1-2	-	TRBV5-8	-	CASSLQASVLGYTF	TGTGCCAGCAGCCTACAGGCCTCGGTCTTGGGGTACACCTTC
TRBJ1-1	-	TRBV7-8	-	CASSFGRNTEAFF	TGTGCCAGCAGCTTCGGACGGAACACTGAAGCTTTCTTT
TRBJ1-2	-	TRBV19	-	CASSITGRDYGYTF	TGTGCCAGTAGTATAACAGGGCGGGACTATGGCTACACCTTC
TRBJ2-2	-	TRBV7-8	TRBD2	CASSLATSGSITGELFF	TGTGCCAGCAGCTTAGCGACTAGCGGGAGTATCACCGGGGAGCTGTTTTTT
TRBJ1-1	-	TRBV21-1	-	CASRAWTGPNTEAFF	TGTGCCAGCAGGGCCTGGACAGGGCCGAACACTGAAGCTTTCTTT
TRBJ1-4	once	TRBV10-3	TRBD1	CAISEGGWEKLFF	TGTGCCATCAGTGAAGGGGGCTGGGAAAAACTGTTTTTT
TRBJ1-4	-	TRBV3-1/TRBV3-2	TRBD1	CASSLTGPNEKLFF	TGTGCCAGCAGCCTGACAGGGCCAAATGAAAAACTGTTTTTT
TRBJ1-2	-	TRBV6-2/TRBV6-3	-	CASSGANYGYTF	TGTGCCAGCAGTGGGGCTAACTATGGCTACACCTTC
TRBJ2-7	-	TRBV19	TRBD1	CATRQGAMYEQYF	TGTGCCACGAGACAGGGGGCTATGTACGAGCAGTACTTC
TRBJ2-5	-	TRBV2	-	CASSQGRAAQYF	TGTGCCAGCAGTCAGGGTCGGGCGGCCCAGTACTTC
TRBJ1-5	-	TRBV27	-	CASSYKDSNQPQHF	TGTGCCAGCAGTTATAAGGATAGCAATCAGCCCCAGCATTTT
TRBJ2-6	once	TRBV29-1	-	CSVGTQGTGSGANVLTF	TGCAGCGTTGGGACACAGGGGACTGGCTCTGGGGCCAACGTCCTGACTTTC
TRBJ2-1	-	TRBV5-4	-	CASSLAARPTADNEQFF	TGTGCCAGCAGCTTGGCGGCTAGGCCGACGGCCGACAATGAGCAGTTCTTC
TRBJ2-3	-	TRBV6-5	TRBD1	CASSSQGADTDTQYF	TGTGCCAGCAGCTCACAGGGGGCCGACACAGATACGCAGTATTTT
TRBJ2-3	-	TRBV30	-	CAWRIGLTTDTQYF	TGTGCCTGGAGGATCGGCCTTACCACAGATACGCAGTATTTT
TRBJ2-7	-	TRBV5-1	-	CASSLVGSLIYEQYF	TGCGCCAGCAGCTTGGTGGGTAGCCTCATTTACGAGCAGTACTTC
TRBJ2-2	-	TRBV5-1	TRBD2	CASSLETSGNTGELFF	TGCGCCAGCAGCTTGGAGACTAGCGGAAACACCGGGGAGCTGTTTTTT
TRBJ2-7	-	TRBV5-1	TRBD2	CASSYELAGGSYEQYF	TGCGCCAGCAGCTACGAACTAGCGGGAGGTTCCTACGAGCAGTACTTC
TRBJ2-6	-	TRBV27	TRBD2	CASSPTGTSGRFSAGANVLTF	TGTGCCAGCAGTCCTACCGGGACTAGCGGGAGGTTCAGCGCTGGGGCCAACGTCCTGACTTTC
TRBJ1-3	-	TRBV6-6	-	CASSYQAALSGNTIYF	TGTGCCAGCAGTTACCAAGCAGCTCTCTCTGGAAACACCATATATTTT
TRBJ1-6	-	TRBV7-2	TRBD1	CASSSGQGKVALHF	TGTGCCAGCAGCTCGGGACAGGGAAAGGTTGCCCTCCACTTT
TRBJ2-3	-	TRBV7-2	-	CASSLAPEGVDTQYF	TGTGCCAGCAGCTTAGCGCCGGAGGGCGTAGATACGCAGTATTTT
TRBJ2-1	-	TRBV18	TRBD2	CASSPGTSGMDSYNEQFF	TGTGCCAGCTCCCCGGGGACTAGCGGGATGGATTCCTACAATGAGCAGTTCTTC
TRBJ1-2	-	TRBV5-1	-	CASSLESAYGYTF	TGCGCCAGCAGCTTGGAAAGTGCCTATGGCTACACCTTC
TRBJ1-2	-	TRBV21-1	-	CASSTNSGTGPIYTF	TGTGCCAGCAGCACTAATTCCGGGACAGGTCCAATCTACACCTTC